The clone carrying this TCR beta chain was seen more than once but under ten times. What it recognizes is unknown. The length of the CDR3 is 16 residues. V lost 1 base and J lost 4, with 16 bases in between. Per the germline V gene, CDR1 is LGHNA and CDR2 is YSLEER. The libraries were made with immunoSEQ v3.0 at survey level. Per sample, sequencing targeted roughly 35,000-50,000 T-cell genomes. Repertoires were generated with immunoSEQ multiplex PCR, while TCRdb's copy carries only in-frame clones and drops some. This sample has around 29,000 clones, with 80% found just once. United States facilities provided treatment to all participants with HIV. The entry originates in a study of long-term antiretroviral therapy in people with HIV. Study-wide points: The clones with expansion before ART were dominant in the repertoire at all time points. Post-ART diversity increased but stayed below transplant donor controls.

The sample was unsorted PBMCs, taken 0.3 years after starting antiretroviral therapy. The rearrangement joins TRBV4-3 to TRBJ1-2; D may be TRBD1 (5 bases). This TCR came from a man aged 40-55 years with HIV. This CDR3 reads CASSQGSFQGAYGYTF. The CDR3 nucleotides read TGCGCCAGCAGCCAAGGGTCGTTTCAAGGGGCCTATGGCTACACCTTC.